This T cell receptor beta chain was profiled in a study of cytomegalovirus exposure and HLA in healthy donors. Study conclusions and caveats: Being productive about 87% or about 30% of the time was typical of most TCR beta V segments in an earlier analysis.

Concerning this clone: Its specificity is unknown.

The V gene's germline CDR1 is SGHRS and CDR2 YFSETQ. The CDR3 covers 17 residues. The V segment lost 4 bases and the J segment 8 bases; nucleotides outside the gene matches: 17. 13 Jbeta primers and 60 Vbeta primers were used for the PCR. Sequencing was performed with immunoSEQ multiplex PCR; in TCRdb, only in-frame clones are kept and a portion is missing. The sample consists of about 97,000 clones, 60% to 75% of them appearing once. The rearrangement joins TRBV5-1 to TRBJ2-1; 8 positions match TRBD2. The sample taken for sequencing was PBMCs. This receptor was obtained from a man aged 50 to 60 in good health and CMV-seronegative. Here the CDR3 reads CASSPPLTAGGQDEQFF. The CDR3 bases are TGCGCCAGCAGCCCACCCTTGACCGCGGGAGGCCAGGATGAGCAGTTCTTC. The full variable domain, completed using reference TRBV5-1 and TRBJ2-1, is KAGVTQTPRYLIKTRGQQVTLSCSPISGHRSVSWYQQTPGQGLQFLFEYFSETQRNKGNFPGRFSGRQFSNSRSEMNVSTLELGDSALYLCASSPPLTAGGQDEQFFGPGTRLTVL.